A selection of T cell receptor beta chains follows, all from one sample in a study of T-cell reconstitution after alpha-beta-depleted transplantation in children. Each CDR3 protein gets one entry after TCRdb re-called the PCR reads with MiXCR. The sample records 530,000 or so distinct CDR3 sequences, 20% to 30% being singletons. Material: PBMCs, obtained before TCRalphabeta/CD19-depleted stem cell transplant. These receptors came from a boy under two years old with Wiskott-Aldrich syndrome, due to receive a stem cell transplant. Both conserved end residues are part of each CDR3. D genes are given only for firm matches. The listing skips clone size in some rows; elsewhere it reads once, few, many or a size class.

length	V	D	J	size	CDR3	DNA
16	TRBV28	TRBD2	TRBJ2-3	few	CASSLLGGSNTDTQYF	TGTGCCAGCAGTTTACTAGGCGGGAGCAACACAGATACGCAGTATTTT
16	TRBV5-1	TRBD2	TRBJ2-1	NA	CASSPRTSGSTSDQFF	TGCGCCAGCAGCCCAAGGACTAGCGGGAGCACGTCGGATCAGTTCTTC
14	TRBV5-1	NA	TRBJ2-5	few	CASSFAQRGETQYF	TGCGCCAGCAGCTTCGCCCAGCGAGGGGAGACCCAGTACTTC
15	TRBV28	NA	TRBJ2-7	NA	CASSPPGTLTYEQYF	TGTGCCAGCAGTCCTCCCGGGACTCTAACCTACGAGCAGTACTTC
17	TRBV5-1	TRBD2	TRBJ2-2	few	CASSLRRESAYTGELFF	TGCGCCAGCAGCTTGCGGCGGGAGTCGGCGTACACCGGGGAGCTGTTTTTT
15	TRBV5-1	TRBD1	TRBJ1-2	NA	CASSFRPGQNYGYTF	TGCGCCAGCAGCTTTCGACCGGGACAGAACTATGGCTACACCTTC
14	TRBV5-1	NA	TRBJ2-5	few	CASSLASYGETQYF	TGCGCCAGCAGCTTGGCCTCCTATGGGGAGACCCAGTACTTC
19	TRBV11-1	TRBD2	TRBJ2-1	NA	CASSGGSASGRTSYNEQFF	TGTGCCAGCAGCGGAGGCTCCGCTAGCGGGAGGACGAGTTACAATGAGCAGTTCTTC
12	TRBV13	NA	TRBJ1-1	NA	CASSQMRTEAFF	TGTGCCAGCAGTCAAATGCGGACTGAAGCTTTCTTT
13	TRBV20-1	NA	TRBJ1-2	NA	CSAAEGVVYGYTF	TGCAGTGCAGCCGAAGGGGTAGTCTATGGCTACACCTTC
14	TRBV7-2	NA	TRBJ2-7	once	CASSSFSSSYEQYF	TGTGCCAGCAGCTCCTTCTCCAGCTCCTACGAGCAGTACTTC
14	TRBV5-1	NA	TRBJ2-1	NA	CASSLVGGVDEQFF	TGCGCCAGCAGCTTGGTGGGGGGAGTGGATGAGCAGTTCTTC
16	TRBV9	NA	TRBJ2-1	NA	CASSVAGPPTQNEQFF	TGTGCCAGCAGCGTAGCCGGGCCTCCCACCCAGAATGAGCAGTTCTTC
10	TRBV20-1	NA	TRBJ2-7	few	CSWSGRKQYF	TGCAGTTGGTCCGGGCGTAAGCAGTACTTC
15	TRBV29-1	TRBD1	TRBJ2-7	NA	CSVGDRTGAFYEQYF	TGCAGCGTTGGAGATCGAACAGGGGCTTTCTACGAGCAGTACTTC
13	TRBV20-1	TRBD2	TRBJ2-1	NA	CSAELAGEYEQFF	TGCAGTGCCGAACTAGCGGGAGAGTATGAGCAGTTCTTC
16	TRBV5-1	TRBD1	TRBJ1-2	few	CASSYRQGLASNGYTF	TGCGCCAGCAGCTATAGACAGGGGCTTGCTTCGAATGGCTACACCTTC
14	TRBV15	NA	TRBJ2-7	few	CATSRGPQVREQYF	TGTGCCACCAGCAGAGGACCCCAAGTCCGCGAGCAGTACTTC
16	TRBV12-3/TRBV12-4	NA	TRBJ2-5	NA	CASRRAGIQGQETQYF	TGTGCCAGCAGGCGGGCGGGAATACAGGGTCAAGAGACCCAGTACTTC
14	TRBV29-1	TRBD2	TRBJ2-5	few	CSVSVAGGPGTQYF	TGCAGCGTTTCCGTAGCGGGAGGGCCGGGGACCCAGTACTTC
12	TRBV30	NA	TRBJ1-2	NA	CACDTGSHGYTF	TGTGCCTGCGATACAGGGTCCCATGGCTACACCTTC
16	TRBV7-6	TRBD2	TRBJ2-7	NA	CASSLVGSGSSYEQYF	TGTGCCAGCAGCTTAGTCGGTAGCGGGAGCTCCTACGAGCAGTACTTC
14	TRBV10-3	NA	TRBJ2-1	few	CAIRPSRGLNEQFF	TGTGCCATCAGGCCGTCCAGGGGTCTAAATGAGCAGTTCTTC
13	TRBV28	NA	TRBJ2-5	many	CASSRGGEETQYF	TGTGCCAGCAGCCGCGGGGGCGAGGAGACCCAGTACTTC
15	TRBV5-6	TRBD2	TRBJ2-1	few	CASSVIGLAGNEQFF	TGTGCCAGCAGCGTGATCGGACTAGCGGGCAATGAGCAGTTCTTC
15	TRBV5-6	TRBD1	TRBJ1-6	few	CASSGPGQKNSPLHF	TGTGCCAGCAGCGGTCCGGGACAGAAAAATTCACCCCTCCACTTT
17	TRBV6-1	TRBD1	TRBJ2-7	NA	CASIRSPLGQGAYEQYF	TGTGCCAGCATCCGTTCCCCATTGGGACAGGGGGCATACGAGCAGTACTTC
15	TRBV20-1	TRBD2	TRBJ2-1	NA	CSARRLADAYNEQFF	TGCAGTGCTAGACGGCTAGCGGACGCGTACAATGAGCAGTTCTTC
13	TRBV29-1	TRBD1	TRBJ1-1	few	CSVERTGGSEAFF	TGCAGCGTTGAAAGGACAGGGGGCTCTGAAGCTTTCTTT
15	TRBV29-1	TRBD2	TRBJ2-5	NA	CSVHGSSGRIGTQYF	TGCAGCGTACACGGATCTAGCGGGAGGATAGGGACCCAGTACTTC
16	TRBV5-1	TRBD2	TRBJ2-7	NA	CASSLGLAGNSYEQYF	TGCGCCAGCAGCTTGGGTCTAGCGGGAAACTCCTACGAGCAGTACTTC
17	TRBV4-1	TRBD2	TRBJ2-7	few	CASSHPGLAGRSYEQYF	TGCGCCAGCAGCCACCCGGGACTAGCGGGACGGTCCTACGAGCAGTACTTC
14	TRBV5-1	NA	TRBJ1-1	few	CASSFTAINTEAFF	TGCGCCAGCAGCTTTACAGCGATAAACACTGAAGCTTTCTTT
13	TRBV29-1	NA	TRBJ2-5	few	CSVIVHSGETQYF	TGCAGCGTTATTGTCCACTCAGGGGAGACCCAGTACTTC
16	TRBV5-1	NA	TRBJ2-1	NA	CASTKRGGFSYNEQFF	TGCGCCAGCACCAAAAGAGGCGGATTCTCCTACAATGAGCAGTTCTTC
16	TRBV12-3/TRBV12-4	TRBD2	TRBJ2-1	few	CASSQLADLRGNEQFF	TGTGCCAGCAGTCAACTAGCGGACTTAAGGGGCAATGAGCAGTTCTTC
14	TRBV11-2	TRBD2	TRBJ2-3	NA	CASSRTSGRDTQYF	TGTGCCAGCAGCAGGACTAGCGGGAGAGATACGCAGTATTTT
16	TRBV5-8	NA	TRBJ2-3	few	CASSDGLRGSTDTQYF	TGTGCCAGCAGCGACGGACTAAGGGGGAGCACAGATACGCAGTATTTT
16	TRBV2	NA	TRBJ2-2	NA	CASCSSLVGRTGELFF	TGTGCCAGCTGTTCTTCACTGGTCGGGCGGACCGGGGAGCTGTTTTTT
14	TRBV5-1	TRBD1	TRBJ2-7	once	CASTRDSRSYEQYF	TGCGCCAGCACCCGGGACAGTCGATCCTACGAGCAGTACTTC